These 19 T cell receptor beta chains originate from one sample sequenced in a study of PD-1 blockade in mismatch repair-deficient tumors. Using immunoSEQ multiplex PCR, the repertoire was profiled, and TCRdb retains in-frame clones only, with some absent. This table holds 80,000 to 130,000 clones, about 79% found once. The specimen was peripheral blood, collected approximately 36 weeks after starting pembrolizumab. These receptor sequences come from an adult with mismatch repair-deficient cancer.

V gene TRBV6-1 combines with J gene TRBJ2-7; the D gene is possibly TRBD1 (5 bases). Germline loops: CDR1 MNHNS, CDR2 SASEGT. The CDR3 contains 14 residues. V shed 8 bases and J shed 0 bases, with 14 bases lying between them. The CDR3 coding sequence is TGTGCCAGCGCAAGCAGGGCTAGCTCCTACGAGCAGTACTTC. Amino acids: CASASRASSYEQYF.

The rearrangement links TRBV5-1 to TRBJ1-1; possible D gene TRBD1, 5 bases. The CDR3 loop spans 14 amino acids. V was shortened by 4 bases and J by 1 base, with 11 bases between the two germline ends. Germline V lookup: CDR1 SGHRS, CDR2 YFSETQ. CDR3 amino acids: CASSLGGGNTEAFF. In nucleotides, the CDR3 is TGCGCCAGCAGCCTCGGTGGGGGGAACACTGAAGCTTTCTTT.

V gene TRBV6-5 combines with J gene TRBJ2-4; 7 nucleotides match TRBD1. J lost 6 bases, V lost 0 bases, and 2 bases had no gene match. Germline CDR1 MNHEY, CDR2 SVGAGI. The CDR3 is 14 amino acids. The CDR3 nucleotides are TGTGCCAGCAGTTACTCGAGACAGGGAAACATTCAGTACTTC. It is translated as CASSYSRQGNIQYF.

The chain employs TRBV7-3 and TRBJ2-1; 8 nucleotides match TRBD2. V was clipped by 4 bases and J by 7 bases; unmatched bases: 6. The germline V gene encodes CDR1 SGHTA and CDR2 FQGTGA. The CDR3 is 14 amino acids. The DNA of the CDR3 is TGTGCCAGCAGCTCGGGACTAGGAGGGAATGAGCAGTTCTTC. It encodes CASSSGLGGNEQFF.

The CDR3 nucleotides read TGTGCCAGCAGCTTCCCCCGGAGGGCCTCTGGAAACACCATATATTTT. Protein sequence: CASSFPRRASGNTIYF. This rearrangement joins TRBV5-8 to TRBJ1-3, with D uncertain. V lost 2 bases to trimming and J lost 0 bases, with 12 bases between them. CDR3 length: 16 amino acids. Germline V gives CDR1 SGHTS, CDR2 YDEGEE.

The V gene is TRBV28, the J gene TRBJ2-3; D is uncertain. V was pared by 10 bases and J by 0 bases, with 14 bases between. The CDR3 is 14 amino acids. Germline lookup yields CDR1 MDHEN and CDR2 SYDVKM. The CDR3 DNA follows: TGTGCCAACCTCCTCGCTACTAGCACAGATACGCAGTATTTT. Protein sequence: CANLLATSTDTQYF. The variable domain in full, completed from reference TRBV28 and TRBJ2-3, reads DVKVTQSSRYLVKRTGEKVFLECVQDMDHENMFWYRQDPGLGLRLIYFSYDVKMKEKGDIPEGYSVSREKKERFSLILESASTNQTSMYLCANLLATSTDTQYFGPGTRLTVL.

The CDR3 is CASSRTGTDTQYF. The CDR3 nucleotides read TGTGCCAGCAGCCGGACAGGCACAGATACGCAGTATTTT. The rearrangement joins TRBV5-6 to TRBJ2-3, with D possibly matching TRBD1 (6 bases). The CDR3 runs to 13 residues. Between the trimmed V and J ends, which lost 4 bases and 1 base, there was a span of 7 bases. From germline, CDR1 is SGHDT and CDR2 YYEEEE. Filled out from reference TRBV5-6 and TRBJ2-3, the complete variable domain reads DAGVTQSPTHLIKTRGQQVTLRCSPKSGHDTVSWYQQALGQGPQFIFQYYEEEERQRGNFPDRFSGHQFPNYSSELNVNALLLGDSALYLCASSRTGTDTQYFGPGTRLTVL.

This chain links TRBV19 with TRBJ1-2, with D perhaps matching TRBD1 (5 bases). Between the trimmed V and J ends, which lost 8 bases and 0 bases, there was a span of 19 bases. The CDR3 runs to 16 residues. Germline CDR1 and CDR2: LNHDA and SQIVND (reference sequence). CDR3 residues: CASQGRSTPTNYGYTF. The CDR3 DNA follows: TGTGCCAGTCAGGGCAGGTCAACCCCAACTAACTATGGCTACACCTTC.

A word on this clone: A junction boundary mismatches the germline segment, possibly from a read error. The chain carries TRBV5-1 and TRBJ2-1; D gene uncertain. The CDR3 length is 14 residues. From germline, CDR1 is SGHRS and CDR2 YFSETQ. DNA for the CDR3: TGCGCCAGCAGCTTGGAAGCTAGAGCCGCCCCACCGGTCTTC. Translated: CASSLEARAAPPVF.

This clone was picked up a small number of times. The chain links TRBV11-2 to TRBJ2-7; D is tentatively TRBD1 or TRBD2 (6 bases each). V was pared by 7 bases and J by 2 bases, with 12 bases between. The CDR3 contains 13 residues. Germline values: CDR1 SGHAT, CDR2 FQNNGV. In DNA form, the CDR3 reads TGTGCCAGCACCAAAGGGGGGACCTACGAGCAGTACTTC. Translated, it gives CASTKGGTYEQYF.

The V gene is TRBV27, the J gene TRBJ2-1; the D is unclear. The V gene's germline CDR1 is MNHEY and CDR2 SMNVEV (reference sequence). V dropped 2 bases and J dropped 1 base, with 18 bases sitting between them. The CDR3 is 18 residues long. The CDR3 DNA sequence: TGTGCCAGCAGTTTAATCACTCTAACGGGTCTTTCCTACAATGAGCAGTTCTTC. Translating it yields CASSLITLTGLSYNEQFF.

CDR3 protein: CASSPAGADTQYF. CDR3 in DNA: TGTGCCAGCAGCCCCGCCGGGGCAGATACGCAGTATTTT. This sequence joins TRBV7-6 and TRBJ2-3; TRBD2 is a possible D gene (5 bases). The V gene's germline CDR1 is SGHVS and CDR2 FNYEAQ. V was shortened by 5 bases and J by 4 bases, with 10 bases between the two germline ends. The CDR3 is 13 amino acids.

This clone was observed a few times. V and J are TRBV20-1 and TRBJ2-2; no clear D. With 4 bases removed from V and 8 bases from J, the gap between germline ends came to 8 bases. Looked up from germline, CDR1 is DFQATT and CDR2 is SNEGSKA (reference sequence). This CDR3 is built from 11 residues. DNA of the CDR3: TGCAGTGCTATGGAAGATGGGGAGCTGTTTTTT. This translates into CSAMEDGELFF.

CDR3 loop: CASRLKFRQGGIKETQYF. The CDR3 DNA follows: TGTGCAAGTCGCTTAAAGTTTCGACAGGGGGGGATTAAGGAGACCCAGTACTTC. The rearrangement links TRBV12-2 to TRBJ2-5; the table assigns TRBD1, which was not confirmed against the DNA. TRBV12-2 is shown as a pseudogene. The CDR3 has 18 amino acids.

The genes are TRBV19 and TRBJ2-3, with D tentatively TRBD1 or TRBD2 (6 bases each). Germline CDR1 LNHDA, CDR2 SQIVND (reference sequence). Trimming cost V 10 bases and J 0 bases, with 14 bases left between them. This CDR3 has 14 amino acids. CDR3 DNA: TGTGCCACCAGTGGGGGGCAGAGCACAGATACGCAGTATTTT. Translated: CATSGGQSTDTQYF.

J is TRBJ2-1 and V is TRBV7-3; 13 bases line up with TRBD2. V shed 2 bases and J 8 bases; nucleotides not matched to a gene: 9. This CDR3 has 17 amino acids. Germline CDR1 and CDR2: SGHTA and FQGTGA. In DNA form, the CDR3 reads TGTGCCAGCAGCTTACGCCGGACTAGCGGGAGTGGGGATGAGCAGTTCTTC. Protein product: CASSLRRTSGSGDEQFF.

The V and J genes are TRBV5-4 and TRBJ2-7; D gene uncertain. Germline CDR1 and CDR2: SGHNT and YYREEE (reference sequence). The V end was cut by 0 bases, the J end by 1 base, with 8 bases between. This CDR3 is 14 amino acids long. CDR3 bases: TGTGCCAGCAGCTTGGGGCTGGCTTCCTACGAGCAGTACTTC. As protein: CASSLGLASYEQYF.

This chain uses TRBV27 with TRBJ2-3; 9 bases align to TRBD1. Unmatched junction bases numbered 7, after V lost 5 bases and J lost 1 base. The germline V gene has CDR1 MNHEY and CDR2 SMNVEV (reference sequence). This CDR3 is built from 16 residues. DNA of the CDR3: TGTGCCAGCAGTCCACACCGACAGGGGGGCACAGATACGCAGTATTTT. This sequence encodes CASSPHRQGGTDTQYF.

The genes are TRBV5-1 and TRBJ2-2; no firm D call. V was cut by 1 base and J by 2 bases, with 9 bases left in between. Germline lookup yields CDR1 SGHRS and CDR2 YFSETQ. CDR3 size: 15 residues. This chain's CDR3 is CASSLTGSNTGELFF. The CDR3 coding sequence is TGCGCCAGCAGCTTGACGGGTAGTAACACCGGGGAGCTGTTTTTT. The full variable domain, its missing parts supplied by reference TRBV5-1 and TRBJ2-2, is KAGVTQTPRYLIKTRGQQVTLSCSPISGHRSVSWYQQTPGQGLQFLFEYFSETQRNKGNFPGRFSGRQFSNSRSEMNVSTLELGDSALYLCASSLTGSNTGELFFGEGSRLTVL.